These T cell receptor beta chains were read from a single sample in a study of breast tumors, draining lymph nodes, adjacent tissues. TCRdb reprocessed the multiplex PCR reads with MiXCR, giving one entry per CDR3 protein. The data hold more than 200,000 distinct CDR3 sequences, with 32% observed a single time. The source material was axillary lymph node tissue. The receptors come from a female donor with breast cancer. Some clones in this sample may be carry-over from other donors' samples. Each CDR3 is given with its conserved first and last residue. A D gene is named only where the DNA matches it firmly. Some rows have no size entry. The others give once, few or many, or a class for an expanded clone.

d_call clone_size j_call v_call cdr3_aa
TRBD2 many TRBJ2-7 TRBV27 CASSGLVSSYEQYF
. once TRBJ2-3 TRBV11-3 CASSPDRSPGGTQYF
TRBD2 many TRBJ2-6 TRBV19 CASSMSQGRGGYSGANVLTF
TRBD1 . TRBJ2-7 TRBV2 CASSVARQGQDEQYF
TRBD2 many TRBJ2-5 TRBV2 CASSRTSGRRETQYF
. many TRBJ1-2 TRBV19 CASSILTGNYGYTF
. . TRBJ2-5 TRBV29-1 CSVPSSSYSHPGTQYF
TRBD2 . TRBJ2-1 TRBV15 CATGRTSGRTNEQFF
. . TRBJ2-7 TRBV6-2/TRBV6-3 CASSYGTGGRGTSAIFSYEQYF
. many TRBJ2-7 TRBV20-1 CSASIRRERIYEQYF
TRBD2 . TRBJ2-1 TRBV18 CASSPPSGGVYNEQFF
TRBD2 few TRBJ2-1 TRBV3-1 CASSQVVGNAGGEQFF
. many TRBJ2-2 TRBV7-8 CASSLGRASTGELFF
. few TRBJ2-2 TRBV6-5 CASSYSDRTSTGELFF
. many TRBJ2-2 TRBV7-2 CASSSRGALELFF
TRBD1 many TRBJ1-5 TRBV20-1 CSADQGARQPQHF
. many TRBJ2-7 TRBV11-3 CASSLGRLNEQYF
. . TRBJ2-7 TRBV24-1 CATSAGTFGALEEQYF
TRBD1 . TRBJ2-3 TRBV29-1 CSVVTGASTDTQYF
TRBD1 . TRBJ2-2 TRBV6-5 CASSLTGSGELFF
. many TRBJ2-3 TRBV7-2 CASSNYADTQYF
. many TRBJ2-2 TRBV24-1 CATSDLQGLAGELFF
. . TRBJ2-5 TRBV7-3 CASSMNTGGRETQYF
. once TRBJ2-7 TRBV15 CATSREGRGSEQYF
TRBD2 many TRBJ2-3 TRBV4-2 CASRYNARLALGADTQYF
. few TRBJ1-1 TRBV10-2 CASRGGTEAFF
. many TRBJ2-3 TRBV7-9 CASSVRGIHTDTQYF
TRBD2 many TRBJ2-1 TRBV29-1 CSVRTSGTYGEQFF
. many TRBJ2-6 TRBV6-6 CASSLDSSGANVLTF
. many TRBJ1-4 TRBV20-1 CSADSREEKLFF
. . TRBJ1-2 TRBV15 CATSRDPGANVLTFGAGYTF
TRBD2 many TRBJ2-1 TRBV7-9 CASSPSGRGWNEQFF
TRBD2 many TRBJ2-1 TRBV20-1 CSARTSGGSYNEQFF
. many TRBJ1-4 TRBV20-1 CSASNEGEKLFF
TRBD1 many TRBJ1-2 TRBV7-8 CASSLAGTGGRGYPF
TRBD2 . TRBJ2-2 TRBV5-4 CASRLTSGRGTGELFF
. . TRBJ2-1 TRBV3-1 CASSQDQFSVQYNEQFF
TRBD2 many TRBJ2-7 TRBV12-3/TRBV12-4 CASSLGTSAYEQYF
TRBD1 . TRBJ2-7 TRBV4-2 CASSHPPGTGASEQYF